This TCR beta chain was sequenced for a study of shared clonotypes between healthy human individuals. About the research overall: The cohort comprised two women and a few men. Their ages spanned 18 to 49 years.

Donors were Caucasian adults residing in Nashville, Tennessee, USA. Only in-frame clones appear in the TCRdb table, and some are missing; sequencing was by immunoSEQ multiplex PCR. This sample has about 2.3 million clones, with roughly 90% found just once. The study, taken as a whole, reports: Sequencing depth was expected to affect clonotype sharing among donors.

With respect to this clone: Antigen unknown.

Sequencing was performed on naive CD4+ T cells from PBMCs. Noted subset: CD45RA+ positively selected. The receptor comes from a man between 18 and 29 years old in good health. Some clones in this sample may be carry-over from other donors' samples.

In DNA form, the CDR3 reads TGTGCCAGCAGCCTGGCTCAGTACCCCGATACGCAGTATTTT. The encoded protein is CASSLAQYPDTQYF. V usage is TRBV11-2 and J usage is TRBJ2-3, with unresolved D. The CDR3 spans 14 residues. The V and J ends lost 5 bases and 6 bases respectively, with 15 bases between them. Germline assignment: CDR1 SGHAT and CDR2 FQNNGV.